The source of this T cell receptor (beta chain) is a study of blood T cell repertoires in COVID-19. Whole-study context: T cells, B-cell-depleted T cells, or PBMCs provided the cDNA or gDNA that served as material.

Per the original methods: For nucleated cells, counts were estimated from reference gene primer amplification. The data were produced by immunoSEQ multiplex PCR, yet TCRdb's version contains in-frame clones alone and is incomplete. The DNA was the basis for D and trimming; V, J and clone size are from that table. Here the sample spans tens of thousands of clones, around nine tenths being singletons. From germline, CDR1 is SGDLS and CDR2 YYNGEE. This CDR3 has 17 amino acids. V was clipped by 0 bases and J by 1 base; unmatched bases: 6. This chain connects TRBV9 to TRBJ2-3; TRBD2 agrees at 9 bases. The TCR was taken from a human donor in a cohort sampled during active COVID-19. Specimen: peripheral blood. In DNA form, the CDR3 reads TGTGCCAGCAGCGTAGGTAGCGGGAGACCCCGCACAGATACGCAGTATTTT. This gives the protein CASSVGSGRPRTDTQYF.